The rows below give T cell receptor beta chains drawn from one sample of a study of blood T cell repertoires in COVID-19. TCRdb's table, derived via immunoSEQ multiplex PCR, lists solely in-frame clones and lacks some. The sample shows some 300,000 clones, 85% to 90% of them seen only once. The sample was PBMCs or T cells enriched from blood (not recorded which). Source of these receptors: a woman aged 45-59 years who had been exposed to COVID-19. Each CDR3 is given with its conserved first and last residue. D genes are given only for firm matches. Clone size appears in some rows only: once, few, many, or a class for an expanded clone.

v_gene	abundance	j_gene	d_gene	CDR3nt	CDR3aa
TRBV5-4	-	TRBJ1-1	-	TGTGCCAGCAGCCCCTCGGGGGGACAGAACACTGAAGCTTTCTTT	CASSPSGGQNTEAFF
TRBV7-2	-	TRBJ1-4	-	TGTGCCAGCAGCCTGACGGCGGGGGGGAGTGGAAAACTGTTTTTT	CASSLTAGGSGKLFF
TRBV18	-	TRBJ1-1	TRBD1	TGTGCCAGCTCACCGGACAGGGGGGTCACTGAAGCTTTCTTT	CASSPDRGVTEAFF
TRBV27	-	TRBJ1-2	TRBD1	TGTGCCAGCACCCCCACGTGGGGGACAGGGTCTAATGGCTACACCTTC	CASTPTWGTGSNGYTF
TRBV7-2	few	TRBJ1-4	-	TGTGCCAGCAGCCCCAGGGCGGCGGCTAATGAAAAACTGTTTTTT	CASSPRAAANEKLFF
TRBV6-5	medium-sized	TRBJ1-2	TRBD1	TGTGCCAGCAGAATACAGGGGGCGCGCGGCTACACCTTC	CASRIQGARGYTF
TRBV5-1	-	TRBJ1-4	TRBD1	TGCGCCAGCAGCCTGCAGGGGGCAAGGGAAAAACTGTTTTTT	CASSLQGAREKLFF
TRBV7-9	once	TRBJ2-5	-	TGTGCCAGCAGCTCCCGACAGGTCCAAGAGACCCAGTACTTC	CASSSRQVQETQYF
TRBV3-1/TRBV3-2	-	TRBJ2-3	-	TGTGCCAGCAGCCAAGATCCGGGTCCGCAGTATTTT	CASSQDPGPQYF
TRBV7-2	-	TRBJ1-1	-	TGTGCCAGCAGCTTAGAACTCAGGGGCACTGAAGCTTTCTTT	CASSLELRGTEAFF
TRBV1	-	TRBJ2-5	-	TGCACCAGCAGCCCAGAGCGGGGGGCCGGAGAGACCCAGTACTTC	CTSSPERGAGETQYF
TRBV5-1	-	TRBJ1-2	-	TGCGCCAGCAGCCAGGATGGTGGATCGGGCTACACCTTC	CASSQDGGSGYTF
TRBV28	-	TRBJ1-2	TRBD1	TGTGCCAGCAGTCCTCCGGGACAGGGCATTAGCTACACCTTC	CASSPPGQGISYTF
TRBV5-6	-	TRBJ1-6	-	TGTGCCAGCAGCTTAACAGCCGATTGGGATTCACCCCTCCACTTT	CASSLTADWDSPLHF
TRBV3-1/TRBV3-2	-	TRBJ1-1	-	TGTGCCAGCAGCCAGGCTAACACTATGAACACTGAAGCTTTCTTT	CASSQANTMNTEAFF
TRBV7-9	once	TRBJ1-2	-	TGTGCCAGCAGCTTGTCGCCGATTCCGGGACTCCACTATGGCTACACCTTC	CASSLSPIPGLHYGYTF
TRBV5-1	-	TRBJ1-6	TRBD1	TGCGCCAGCAGCTTGGGGGACAGGGGGCCCAATTCACCCCTCCACTTT	CASSLGDRGPNSPLHF
TRBV6-1	-	TRBJ1-2	-	TGTGCCAGCAGTGGAACCGACACGGCCTCTAACTATGGCTACACCTTC	CASSGTDTASNYGYTF
TRBV19	-	TRBJ2-5	-	TGTGCCAGTAGTATATCCCCTTTACAAGAGACCCAGTACTTC	CASSISPLQETQYF
TRBV5-1	-	TRBJ2-5	-	TGCGCCAGCAGCTTAGGGACTGGTCAAGAGACCCAGTACTTC	CASSLGTGQETQYF
TRBV28	-	TRBJ2-1	TRBD2	TGTGCCAGCAGTCTAGCGGGGGGGGACAATGAGCAGTTCTTC	CASSLAGGDNEQFF
TRBV5-5	-	TRBJ1-5	-	TGTGCCAGCAGCTTTGGCGGGATCGGGGAGCCCCAGCATTTT	CASSFGGIGEPQHF
TRBV5-5	-	TRBJ2-1	TRBD2	TGTGCCAGCAGCCTAGGGACTAGCGGGGGGGCCGGGGAGCAGTTCTTC	CASSLGTSGGAGEQFF
TRBV7-8	-	TRBJ1-1	-	TGTGCCAGCAGCTTAACAGCCAACACTGAAGCTTTCTTT	CASSLTANTEAFF
TRBV19	-	TRBJ1-5	-	TGTGCCAGTAGTATTGGCGTATCAGGAAATATGGTTGAGCCCCAGCATTTT	CASSIGVSGNMVEPQHF
TRBV28	-	TRBJ1-2	-	TGTGCCAGCACCACTCTTCTCACGGGGAACTATGGCTACACCTTC	CASTTLLTGNYGYTF
TRBV30	few	TRBJ2-7	-	TGTGCCTGGAAGACCGGGACTGGCTCCTACGAGCAGTACTTC	CAWKTGTGSYEQYF
TRBV6-5	-	TRBJ1-3	TRBD1	TGTGCCAGCAGAACGGACAGGGTCAGGGACACCATATATTTT	CASRTDRVRDTIYF
TRBV15	-	TRBJ2-3	-	TGTGCCACCAGCAGAGACAACCGCGGGGGCACAGATACGCAGTATTTT	CATSRDNRGGTDTQYF
TRBV11-2	-	TRBJ2-3	TRBD2	TGTGCCAGCAGCTTAGCGCGGGGGGGCCCAGATACGCAGTATTTT	CASSLARGGPDTQYF
TRBV6-5	few	TRBJ1-1	TRBD1	TGTGCCAGCAGTTACTTTACAGGGGGCAGTGAAGCTTTCTTT	CASSYFTGGSEAFF
TRBV7-2	-	TRBJ2-7	TRBD2	TGTGCCAGCAGCTCTAGCGGGGGGCCCTACGAGCAGTACTTC	CASSSSGGPYEQYF
TRBV28	-	TRBJ1-5	-	TGTGCCAGCAGTTTAGGTCCAGGGCTCAATCAGCCCCAGCATTTT	CASSLGPGLNQPQHF
TRBV7-8	few	TRBJ2-7	-	TGTGCCAGCAGCTTAGGGGCAGCCGTCTCCTACGAGCAGTACTTC	CASSLGAAVSYEQYF
TRBV11-2	-	TRBJ1-4	TRBD1	TGTGCCAGCAGCTCCCCCGGGACAGGGGATGAAAAACTGTTTTTT	CASSSPGTGDEKLFF
TRBV24-1	-	TRBJ1-3	TRBD1	TGTGCCACCAGTGATGCATGGACAGGGGACTTTCCTGGAAACACCATATATTTT	CATSDAWTGDFPGNTIYF
TRBV2	-	TRBJ1-2	-	TGTGCCAGCAGTGACCTGGGGGGTAACTATGGCTACACCTTC	CASSDLGGNYGYTF
TRBV7-9	-	TRBJ1-2	-	TGTGCCAGCAGCCCCGCAGGGCACAACTATGGCTACACCTTC	CASSPAGHNYGYTF
TRBV2	-	TRBJ2-3	TRBD1	TGTGCCAGCAGGGGAGGGACAGGGGGCACAGATACGCAGTATTTT	CASRGGTGGTDTQYF
TRBV5-1	-	TRBJ1-1	TRBD1	TGCGCCAGCAGCTTGCCGGGACAGGGGCCGAGGGCTTTCTTT	CASSLPGQGPRAFF
TRBV30	few	TRBJ2-7	-	TGTGCCGCCGAGCCTGAGATTCATGGCGAGGCCTACGAGCAGTACTTC	CAAEPEIHGEAYEQYF
TRBV7-9	-	TRBJ1-1	-	TGTGCCAGCACCACAGGACTGCTTGAAGCTTTCTTT	CASTTGLLEAFF
TRBV5-4	-	TRBJ2-3	-	TGTGCCAGCAGCTTGGATCCAGCGACAGATACGCAGTATTTT	CASSLDPATDTQYF
TRBV5-1	few	TRBJ2-5	TRBD1	TGCGCCAGCAGCTTTCCCGGGACAGGGTTGGGCGAGACCCAGTACTTC	CASSFPGTGLGETQYF